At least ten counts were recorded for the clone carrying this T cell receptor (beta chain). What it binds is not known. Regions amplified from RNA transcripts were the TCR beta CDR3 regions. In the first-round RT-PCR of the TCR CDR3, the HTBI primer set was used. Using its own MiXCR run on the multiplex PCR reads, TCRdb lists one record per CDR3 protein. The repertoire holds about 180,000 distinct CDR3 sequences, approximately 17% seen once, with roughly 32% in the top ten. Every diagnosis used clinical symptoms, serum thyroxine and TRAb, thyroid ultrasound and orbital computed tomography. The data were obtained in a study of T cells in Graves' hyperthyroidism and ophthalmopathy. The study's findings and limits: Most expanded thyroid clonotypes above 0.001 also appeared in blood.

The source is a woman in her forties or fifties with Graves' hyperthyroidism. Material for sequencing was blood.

In DNA, the CDR3 is TGTGCCAGCAGCACCCGACACTTAATCTATGGCTACACCTTC. This gives the protein CASSTRHLIYGYTF. The chain links TRBV7-8 to TRBJ1-2; D remains ambiguous. This CDR3 is built from 14 residues. Per the germline V gene, CDR1 is SGHVS and CDR2 is FQNEAQ. V gave up 5 bases and J gave up 4 bases, with 14 bases separating them.